This T cell receptor (beta chain) is drawn from a study of tumor-infiltrating lymphocytes in primary liver carcinoma (dated 2017 in TCRdb). As for the study more broadly: Between November 2015 and early 2016, several patients in China with histopathologically diagnosed primary liver carcinoma had surgical resection. Of the five patients (three men and two women, aged 30 to 69 years), four had hepatocellular carcinoma and one had combined HCC and intrahepatic cholangiocarcinoma. Tumors of the five patients were stage T1-T3 N0M0 with maximum diameters of roughly 4 to 10 cm. Roughly 3.65 to 8 million productive TCRbeta reads were obtained per sample, and no significant difference in read depth was found between tissue types. For each liver tumor, the study sampled five regions along with adjacent normal tissue and blood, and applied TCRbeta repertoire sequencing, expression microarrays and whole-exome sequencing. A total of roughly 35 specimens from 5 patients went through TCRbeta repertoire sequencing, namely 25 tumor regions, 5 adjacent noncancerous liver tissues and 5 peripheral blood samples. Reproducibility between technical replicate repertoires was high, with correlation coefficients above 0.95 and mean shared-clone rates approximately 0.88.

TCRbeta-specific cDNA was reverse-transcribed from about 500 ng total RNA using a constant-region primer and ProtoScript II reverse transcriptase. Construction of the TCRbeta libraries relied on three nested rounds of multiplex PCR, following a slightly modified ARM-PCR procedure. Each of the first two PCR rounds ran for approximately 10 cycles and used multiplex TRBV1-TRBV30 forward primers together with a Cbeta reverse primer. A final 25-cycle PCR with Deep VentR polymerase added sample barcodes and Illumina adapters. Before sequencing, amplicons between 200 and 500 bp were purified from gel using a QIAquick gel extraction kit. An Illumina HiSeq 2500 was used to sequence the TCRbeta amplicons, generating 250-bp paired-end reads. The original pipeline was this. To recover full CDR3 sequences, reads were quality-trimmed using Trimmomatic v0.33 and paired reads were then merged using FLASH v1.2.11. V, D and J germline segments were assigned to the rearranged TCRbeta sequences by MiGEC v1.2.1b. Clonotype statistics, along with Shannon-Wiener diversity indices, were calculated using VDJtools v1.0.0. To reduce sampling bias, subsequent analyses other than the diversity analysis used only the 250 most abundant clonotypes in each sample. The raw public data were reprocessed by TCRdb itself: fastp quality trimming at Q25, MiXCR clonotype calling, in-frame beta chains only. Each record represents a unique CDR3 protein, reported with the most common genes and DNA among its rows. The V and J calls here are based on TCRdb, not the publication. Counted in this sample were about 320,000 distinct CDR3 sequences; almost 60% of them appeared once. The ten largest clones represent about a sixth of the sample.

Results and caveats for the whole study, not just this receptor: The top 250 clones made up a significantly larger repertoire fraction in tumors than in blood (p = 0.039). The study included only four to six patients, and the authors note findings should be validated in a larger study. Because sequencing covered only the TCR beta chain and unpaired alpha chains were not captured, true repertoire diversity is likely underestimated. Because the samples were bulk and unsorted, CD4+ and CD8+ T cell repertoires could not be compared. Repertoire overlap was found to be higher between tumor regions (mean around 36%) than between tumor-adjacent (roughly 17%) or tumor-blood (about 14%) pairs, consistent with antigen-driven expansion.

A remark on this clonotype: Its antigen has not been determined. At one boundary the junction diverges from the germline segment, which might be a read error.

The CDR3 contains 14 residues, cysteine and phenylalanine counted. Left in the record is the CDR3 DNA by itself, 42 bases read in frame from the first base. As encoded in the germline V gene, CDR1 is SGHDT while CDR2 is YYEEEE. TRIzol reagent was used to extract blood RNA from unsorted whole blood, while the DNeasy Blood & Tissue kit provided the germline DNA. At the time of sampling, the patients had chronic HBV infection and had not received any treatment. Before surgery, 4 to 5 milliliters of peripheral blood were collected into K2EDTA tubes. This TCR was sampled from a woman aged 25 to 39 with primary liver carcinoma and hepatitis B virus infection. Here the chain combines TRBV5-6 and TRBJ2-5, and TRBD2 aligns with 7 junction nucleotides. Specimen: peripheral blood. CDR3 reads: CASSLAGRKETRYF. The DNA is TGTGCCAGCAGCTTGGCCGGGAGGAAAGAGACCCGGTACTTC.